A single sample gave rise to the 17 T cell receptor beta chains below, sequenced in a study of blood T cells in healthy people across ages. The use of a sample-barcoded 5' primer and a J-beta primer mix characterized a second PCR of about 7 to 12 cycles. TCRdb itself ran the 5' RACE reads through MiXCR, one entry per CDR3 protein. The sample carries roughly 2 million distinct CDR3 sequences, around half recorded once. Material: blood. The receptors originated from a middle-aged woman in good health.

The chain employs TRBV11-2 and TRBJ2-1, with D hard to call. V gave up 5 bases and J gave up 10 bases, with 15 bases separating them. The CDR3 contains 13 residues. Germline V gives CDR1 SGHAT, CDR2 FQNNGV. CDR3 loop: CASSLDRFNEQFF. CDR3 coding DNA: TGTGCCAGCAGCCTCGACCGGTTTAACGAGCAGTTCTTC.

This clonotype was observed a few times. The chain has TRBV4-2 and TRBJ2-3; 10 bases align to TRBD2. The CDR3 spans 16 residues. Germline V CDR1 and CDR2: LGHNA, YNFKEQ. V dropped 3 bases and J dropped 4; count of bases not matched to a gene: 7. CDR3 in amino acids: CASSHAGTSDADTQYF. The CDR3, as DNA: TGTGCCAGCAGCCATGCCGGGACTAGCGACGCAGATACGCAGTATTTT.

The chain recombines TRBV11-1 with TRBJ2-5; the D call may be TRBD1 or TRBD2 (5 bases each). CDR3 length: 17 residues. Trimming pared 4 bases from V and 5 bases from J, leaving 23 bases between. Per the germline V gene, CDR1 is SGHAT and CDR2 is FQDESV (reference sequence). The CDR3 DNA sequence: TGTGCCAGCAGCTACCTCCGGGGCAGGCCAAGCAGTGAGACCCAGTACTTC. Translating it yields CASSYLRGRPSSETQYF.

This rearrangement joins TRBV27 to TRBJ2-2; D gene uncertain. The CDR3 is made up of 13 amino acids. Trimming took 1 base from V and 7 from J, leaving 7 bases between them. CDR1 MNHEY and CDR2 SMNVEV come from the germline V gene (reference sequence). CDR3 loop: CASSLFRNGELFF. As DNA, the CDR3 is TGTGCCAGCAGTTTATTCCGGAACGGGGAGCTGTTTTTT.

This chain uses TRBV7-2 with TRBJ1-2; 10 nucleotides match TRBD1. The germline gives CDR1 SGHTA, CDR2 FQGNSA. Losses at the gene ends were 4 bases for V and 6 bases for J; bases not matched to a gene: 8. The CDR3 is 15 amino acids. The CDR3 loop reads CASSCMTGGKNGYTF. The CDR3 region has the DNA TGTGCCAGCAGCTGTATGACAGGGGGCAAGAATGGCTACACCTTC.

There are a few counts of this clonotype. The genes are TRBV15 and TRBJ1-2; D possibly corresponds to TRBD1 (6 bases). The CDR3 covers 16 residues. The germline gives CDR1 LNHNV, CDR2 YYDKDF (reference sequence). The V end was cut by 5 bases, the J end by 4 bases, with 20 bases between. The CDR3 loop is CATSGGGRGIGYGYTF. The DNA of the CDR3 is TGTGCCACCAGCGGAGGGGGGAGGGGCATCGGCTATGGCTACACCTTC.

This chain connects TRBV20-1 to TRBJ2-4; 12 nucleotides line up with TRBD2. The DNA end is more similar to TRBJ2-5, so the J call may be wrong. CDR1 and CDR2 (germline): DFQATT, SNEGSKA (reference sequence). The CDR3 is 16 amino acids. As DNA, the CDR3 is TGCAGTGCTAGAACCCTAGCGGGGGGGCCTGAAGAGACCCAGTACTTC. Translation gives CSARTLAGGPEETQYF.

This chain uses TRBV14 with TRBJ2-2; the D gene could be TRBD1 or TRBD2 (7 bases each). The V gene's germline CDR1 is SGHDN and CDR2 FVKESK. CDR3 length equals 16 residues. Trimming shortened V by 4 bases and J by 3 bases, and 15 bases separated the two germline ends. The CDR3 DNA reads as TGTGCCAGCAGCCCCAGGGGGGGCGAGGACACCGGGGAGCTGTTTTTT. Its protein product is CASSPRGGEDTGELFF.

The V and J genes are TRBV9 and TRBJ2-5; 12 nucleotides align to TRBD2. Losses at the gene ends were 0 bases for V and 2 bases for J; bases not matched to a gene: 11. The CDR3 spans 19 residues. Germline V lookup: CDR1 SGDLS, CDR2 YYNGEE. The DNA of the CDR3 is TGTGCCAGCAGCGTAGGACGACTAGCGGGGGCCCCAGGACAAGAGACCCAGTACTTC. This translates into CASSVGRLAGAPGQETQYF.

V and J are TRBV4-1 and TRBJ2-7; D might be TRBD1 or TRBD2, each matching 7 bases. Deletions cut 1 base from V and 2 bases from J, with 12 bases between. CDR1 is MGHRA, CDR2 YSYEKL, per germline. The CDR3 has 15 amino acids. The CDR3 here is CASSQGQGGPYEQYF. The CDR3, as DNA: TGCGCCAGCAGCCAAGGACAGGGAGGGCCCTACGAGCAGTACTTC.

A few counts support this clonotype. The chain links TRBV29-1 to TRBJ2-5; the D gene could be TRBD1 or TRBD2 (6 bases each). CDR1 and CDR2 from the germline V gene are SQVTM and ANQGSEA. This CDR3 comprises 14 residues. V lost 5 bases and J lost 2, with 15 bases in between. CDR3 coding DNA: TGCAGCGTTTTGGGGGGCGTTGGACAAGAGACCCAGTACTTC. Residues: CSVLGGVGQETQYF.

In its sample, this clonotype was seen a few times. The V and J genes are TRBV6-5 and TRBJ1-6; possible D gene TRBD1, 6 bases. The V and J ends lost 5 bases and 7 bases respectively, with 12 bases between them. Germline assignment: CDR1 MNHEY and CDR2 SVGAGI. CDR3 length: 14 amino acids. CDR3 sequence (DNA): TGTGCCAGCAGTGGGACATACCAGAATTCACCCCTCCACTTT. It encodes CASSGTYQNSPLHF.

This chain connects TRBV4-3 to TRBJ1-1; no clear D gene. From germline, CDR1 is LGHNA and CDR2 YSLEER. This CDR3 contains 15 residues. The germline V and J ends were trimmed by 0 bases and 4 bases, with 12 bases remaining between them. CDR3: CASSQDPAKGTEAFF. CDR3 sequence (DNA): TGCGCCAGCAGCCAAGATCCCGCCAAAGGCACTGAAGCTTTCTTT.

This clonotype came up a few times. The chain is built from TRBV6-1 and TRBJ2-7; 10 bases align to TRBD1. The CDR3 length is 14 residues. With V trimmed by 6 bases and J by 6 bases, 8 bases remained unmatched. The germline V gene has CDR1 MNHNS and CDR2 SASEGT. CDR3 protein: CASRPGTGVGEQYF. CDR3 coding DNA: TGTGCCAGCAGGCCCGGGACAGGGGTTGGCGAGCAGTACTTC.

Ten or more counts support this clonotype. V is TRBV12-3 or TRBV12-4 and J is TRBJ1-6, with D uncertain. The CDR3 loop spans 14 amino acids. V lost 6 bases and J 10 bases, leaving 16 bases between the germline ends. CDR3 residues: CASSPRAVNSPLHF. CDR3 nucleotides: TGTGCCAGCAGCCCGCGCGCGGTGAACTCACCCCTCCACTTT.

The rearrangement uses TRBV15 and TRBJ2-1; 7 bases map to TRBD2. The junction had 11 bases not matched to a gene; V was cut back by 5 bases and J by 4 bases. Germline CDR1 reads LNHNV; CDR2 reads YYDKDF (reference sequence). The CDR3 spans 16 residues. CDR3 DNA: TGTGCCACCAGCGGGGGACTATCGCAGGGATACAATGAGCAGTTCTTC. It translates to CATSGGLSQGYNEQFF.

This clonotype occurred a few times. The chain employs TRBV20-1 and TRBJ1-2, with D possibly TRBD1 on 6 matching bases. The CDR3 has 15 amino acids. Germline CDR1 reads DFQATT; CDR2 reads SNEGSKA (reference sequence). Trimming took off 3 bases at V and 6 bases at J, with 20 bases between the two ends. The CDR3 reads CSASTGGALGDGYTF. DNA of the CDR3: TGCAGTGCTAGTACTGGGGGGGCGTTGGGCGATGGCTACACCTTC.